The 15 T cell receptor beta chains below were found in one sample sequenced in a study of human T cells and chemical hapten exposure. TCRdb reprocessed the RACE reads via MiXCR and lists one record per CDR3 protein. Among around 340,000 distinct CDR3 sequences listed, under 8% were seen once. Specified time point: patch test 1, 2 weeks after DPC sensitization. As to treatment: therapeutic diphenylcyclopropenone sensitization with weekly scalp DPC. The source was whole blood, collected in connection with sensitization to the hapten diphenylcyclopropenone (DPC). The source is a woman in her late teens or twenties with alopecia areata. Some clones in this sample may be carry-over from other donors' samples.

In this sample, this clonotype turned up many times. The chain recombines TRBV7-2 with TRBJ1-1; D remains unclear. This CDR3 has 12 amino acids. Trimming left V 1 base short and J 7 bases short, with 7 bases between. Per germline, CDR1 SGHTA and CDR2 FQGNSA. As DNA, the CDR3 is TGTGCCAGCAGCTTAGATAGGCTTGAAGCTTTCTTT. Residues: CASSLDRLEAFF.

This clonotype has a handful of counts. The chain links TRBV6-1 to TRBJ1-5; no clear D. The CDR3 extends over 14 amino acids. V shed 3 bases and J shed 7 bases, with 13 bases lying between them. The germline V gene has CDR1 MNHNS and CDR2 SASEGT. The DNA for the CDR3 is TGTGCCAGCAGTGACGACATGGTTTACCAGCCCCAGCATTTT. This codes for CASSDDMVYQPQHF.

Ten or more counts support this clonotype. This chain joins TRBV20-1 and TRBJ2-3; TRBD2 aligns across 7 bases. The germline CDR1 and CDR2 sequences are DFQATT and SNEGSKA (reference sequence). V shed 6 bases, J shed 3 bases, and the junction held 9 bases outside the gene matches. This CDR3 has 14 residues. The CDR3 DNA follows: TGCAGTGCCCCATTAGGCGGGAGAACAGATACGCAGTATTTT. This sequence encodes CSAPLGGRTDTQYF.

This clonotype was recorded many times. CDR3 protein: CATAPGLAGGRDTDTQYF. In DNA, the CDR3 is TGTGCCACCGCCCCGGGACTAGCGGGGGGGCGGGACACAGATACGCAGTATTTT. The chain uses TRBV10-3 and TRBJ2-3; 16 bases map to TRBD2. Germline lookup yields CDR1 ENHRY and CDR2 SYGVKD. Trimming at V came to 10 bases and at J to 2 bases, leaving 12 bases not matched to a gene. The length of the CDR3 is 18 residues.

This clonotype showed up just a few times. This sequence joins TRBV12-3 or TRBV12-4 and TRBJ1-1, with TRBD1 matching 9 bases. The V and J ends lost 5 bases and 4 bases, in that order; junction bases with no gene match: 8. The CDR3 consists of 15 residues. The CDR3 nucleotides read TGTGCCAGCAGTAAAACAGGGGGCGAGTCCACTGAAGCTTTCTTT. Amino acids: CASSKTGGESTEAFF.

In DNA form, the CDR3 reads TGTGCCAGCAGCGGGGAAGGACAGGGAGCAGAGACCCAGTACTTC. Translated, it gives CASSGEGQGAETQYF. The rearrangement uses TRBV7-8 and TRBJ2-5; 8 bases match TRBD1. The ends lost 5 bases at V and 4 bases at J; junction bases unmatched: 9. The germline V gene has CDR1 SGHVS and CDR2 FQNEAQ. There are 15 residues in the CDR3.

CDR3 sequence (DNA): TGTGCCAGCAGCCTATACCCGCTAGCGGACGAGCAGTACTTC. This gives the protein CASSLYPLADEQYF. The rearrangement joins TRBV12-3 or TRBV12-4 to TRBJ2-7, with TRBD2 matching over 7 bases. Trimming at V came to 6 bases and at J to 5 bases, leaving 10 bases not matched to a gene. The CDR3 spans 14 residues.

The rearrangement joins TRBV5-4 to TRBJ1-1, with D tentatively TRBD1 (5 bases). The germline gives CDR1 SGHNT, CDR2 YYREEE (reference sequence). The CDR3 sequence is 14 residues long. V was clipped by 0 bases and J by 8 bases, with 14 bases between them. DNA of the CDR3: TGTGCCAGCAGCTTGGTAGGGCGGGGCAACGAAGCTTTCTTT. Translating gives CASSLVGRGNEAFF.

This clonotype occurred a few times. The chain uses TRBV25-1 and TRBJ2-3, with 7 bases fitting TRBD2. The J segment lost 0 bases and the V segment lost 2 bases, leaving 11 bases of the junction unmatched. The germline CDR1 and CDR2 sequences are MGHDK and SYGVNS. This CDR3 region has 18 residues. The CDR3 DNA sequence: TGTGCCAGCAGTGAAAGGCTGAATGCTAGCGGCAGCACAGATACGCAGTATTTT. This encodes CASSERLNASGSTDTQYF.

This clonotype was seen repeatedly, ten times or more. The chain combines TRBV3-1 with TRBJ1-1; D remains ambiguous. Trimming left V 5 bases short and J 5 bases short, with 18 bases between. Germline V gene data show CDR1 as LGHDT and CDR2 as YNNKEL (reference sequence). This CDR3 is 15 amino acids long. The CDR3 DNA is TGTGCCAGCAGCACCCGGCCGTCCAGCCGGACTGAAGCTTTCTTT. The encoded protein is CASSTRPSSRTEAFF.

The chain links TRBV27 to TRBJ1-1, with TRBD1 matching 10 bases. The CDR3 runs 15 residues. From germline, CDR1 is MNHEY and CDR2 SMNVEV (reference sequence). V dropped 5 bases and J dropped 5; count of bases not matched to a gene: 8. The CDR3 spells CASSPVTGGYTEAFF. The CDR3 DNA follows: TGTGCCAGCAGTCCCGTGACAGGGGGCTATACTGAAGCTTTCTTT.

This clonotype was seen a few times. J is TRBJ2-1 and V is TRBV28; 7 bases align to TRBD1. Germline assignment: CDR1 MDHEN and CDR2 SYDVKM. V dropped 4 bases and J dropped 6; count of bases not matched to a gene: 6. This CDR3 is 14 amino acids long. CDR3 loop: CASSSPWDSNEQFF. The CDR3 DNA is TGTGCCAGCAGTTCGCCCTGGGACAGCAATGAGCAGTTCTTC.

V and J are TRBV5-1 and TRBJ2-6; possible D gene TRBD1, 6 bases. V lost 0 bases and J lost 1, with 8 bases in between. The CDR3 has 16 residues. In germline, CDR1 is SGHRS, CDR2 YFSETQ. The CDR3 DNA reads TGCGCCAGCAGCTTGGGGGGGCCTTCTGGGGCCAACGTCCTGACTTTC. This translates into CASSLGGPSGANVLTF.

This clonotype was detected only a few times. The chain combines TRBV7-9 with TRBJ2-1, with TRBD2 matching 11 bases. Looked up from germline, CDR1 is SEHNR and CDR2 is FQNEAQ (reference sequence). Trimming cost V 4 bases and J 6 bases; bases outside gene matches: 5. The CDR3 length is 15 residues. The CDR3 region is CASSSLAGGFNEQFF. The CDR3 DNA is TGTGCCAGCAGCTCTCTAGCGGGGGGCTTCAATGAGCAGTTCTTC.

The chain is built from TRBV20-1 and TRBJ1-4; D is unresolved. Trimming cost V 2 bases and J 0 bases, with 16 bases left between them. Germline values: CDR1 DFQATT, CDR2 SNEGSKA (reference sequence). The CDR3 spans 17 residues. CDR3 region: CSARYPWSTTTNEKLFF. CDR3 DNA: TGCAGTGCTAGATACCCCTGGTCTACCACAACTAATGAAAAACTGTTTTTT.